The clone carrying this T cell receptor beta chain was picked up many times. What it recognizes is unknown. The data were obtained in a study of human T cells and chemical hapten exposure. The study's findings and limits: DPC sensitization produced no change in TCRs with frequency above 1 in 1000.

Individual cDNA molecules (in the library) carried attached unique molecular identifiers. In the authors' methods: More than 95,000 TCRs per sample was the median, with a range of 23,224 to 690,600. TCRdb used MiXCR to reprocess the RACE reads, holding one entry per CDR3 protein. The V and J calls follow TCRdb's processing rather than the paper's. This table has around 100,000 distinct CDR3 sequences, 11% appearing once. Specified time point: patch test 1, 2 weeks after DPC sensitization. Treatment reported: therapeutic diphenylcyclopropenone sensitization with weekly scalp DPC. The origin of this receptor is a woman between 40 and 50 years old with alopecia areata. Some clones in this sample may be carry-over from other donors' samples. Specimen: whole blood, collected in connection with sensitization to the hapten diphenylcyclopropenone (DPC).

The CDR3 DNA sequence: TGTGCCAGCAGCGACGCCGGGAGCCGAGATGAGCAGTTCTTC. This translates into CASSDAGSRDEQFF. The gene calls are TRBV4-2 and TRBJ2-1; D is perhaps TRBD2 (6 bases). The CDR3 consists of 14 residues. CDR1 LGHNA and CDR2 YNFKEQ come from the germline V gene. The germline V and J ends were trimmed by 5 bases and 8 bases, with 16 bases remaining between them.